The clone carrying this T cell receptor (beta chain) has only a few counts. The sample holds other DNA sequences that translate to the same CDR3. The data originate from a study of blood T cell repertoires in COVID-19. Background on the study: The origin of the acute and convalescent COVID-19 samples was the United States, Italy and Spain. Sources were T cells, B-cell-depleted T cells, or PBMCs; the material itself was cDNA or gDNA.

Patients from Seattle were sampled longitudinally, starting during active infection. Data came from immunoSEQ multiplex PCR; TCRdb stores just in-frame clones and leaves some out. The repertoire holds 300,000 to 450,000 clones, with approximately 87% as singletons. The V gene's germline CDR1 is SGHDN and CDR2 FVKESK. Trimming took 4 bases from V and 0 from J; bases not matched to a gene: 3. This CDR3 has 15 residues. The V call is TRBV14, the J call TRBJ2-5, with TRBD1 matching 9 bases. The specimen sequenced was peripheral blood. This sequence was found in a woman in her thirties with COVID-19, enrolled during active disease. This chain's CDR3 is CASSPTGGYQETQYF. The CDR3 DNA sequence: TGTGCCAGCAGCCCGACAGGGGGGTACCAAGAGACCCAGTACTTC. Using reference TRBV14 and TRBJ2-5 for the parts outside the CDR3, the full variable domain is EAGVTQFPSHSVIEKGQTVTLRCDPISGHDNLYWYRRVMGKEIKFLLHFVKESKQDESGMPNNRFLAERTGGTYSTLKVQPAELEDSGVYFCASSPTGGYQETQYFGPGTRLLVL.